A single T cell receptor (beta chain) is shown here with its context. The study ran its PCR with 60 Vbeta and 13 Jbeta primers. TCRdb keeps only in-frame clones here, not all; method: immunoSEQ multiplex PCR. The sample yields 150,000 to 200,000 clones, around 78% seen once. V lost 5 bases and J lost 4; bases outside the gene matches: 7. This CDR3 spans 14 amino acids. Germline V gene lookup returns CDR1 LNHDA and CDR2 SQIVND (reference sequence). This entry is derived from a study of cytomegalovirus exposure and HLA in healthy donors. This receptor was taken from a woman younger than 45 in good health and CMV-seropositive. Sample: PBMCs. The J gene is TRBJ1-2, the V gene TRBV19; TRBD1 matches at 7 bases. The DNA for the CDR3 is TGTGCCAGTAGTCCAGGGCAGGGGGGCTATGGCTACACCTTC. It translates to CASSPGQGGYGYTF.